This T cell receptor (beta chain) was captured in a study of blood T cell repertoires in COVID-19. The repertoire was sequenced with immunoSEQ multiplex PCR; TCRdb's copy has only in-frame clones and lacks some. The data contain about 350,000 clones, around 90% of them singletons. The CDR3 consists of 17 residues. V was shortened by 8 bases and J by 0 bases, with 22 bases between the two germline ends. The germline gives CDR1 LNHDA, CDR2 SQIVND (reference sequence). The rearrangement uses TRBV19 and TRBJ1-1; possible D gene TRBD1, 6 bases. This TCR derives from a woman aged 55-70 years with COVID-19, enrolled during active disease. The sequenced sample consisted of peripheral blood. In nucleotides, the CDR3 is TGTGCCAGTTCTCAAAGTACGGGACACAACATGAACACTGAAGCTTTCTTT. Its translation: CASSQSTGHNMNTEAFF.